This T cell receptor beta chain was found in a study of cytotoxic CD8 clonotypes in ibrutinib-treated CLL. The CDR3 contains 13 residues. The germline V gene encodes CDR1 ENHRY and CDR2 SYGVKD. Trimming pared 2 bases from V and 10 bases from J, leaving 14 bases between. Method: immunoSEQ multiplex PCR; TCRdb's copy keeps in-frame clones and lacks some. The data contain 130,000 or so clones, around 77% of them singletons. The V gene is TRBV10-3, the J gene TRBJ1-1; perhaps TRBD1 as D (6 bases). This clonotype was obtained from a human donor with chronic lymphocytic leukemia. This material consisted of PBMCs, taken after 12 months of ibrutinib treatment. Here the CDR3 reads CAISETPQGGAFF. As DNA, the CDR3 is TGTGCCATCAGTGAGACTCCACAGGGCGGAGCTTTCTTT.